Reported below is one TCR beta chain. As processed by the authors: Nucleated cell counts were estimated from reference gene primer amplification. The data were produced by immunoSEQ multiplex PCR, yet TCRdb's version contains in-frame clones alone and is incomplete. The V and J calls and clone size are taken from that table; D and trimming were inferred from the DNA. The data show 9,000 to 13,000 clones, roughly nine tenths seen once. The data are from a study of blood T cell repertoires in COVID-19. The wider study: Donors in the United States, Italy and Spain gave samples during acute or convalescent COVID-19. Sources were T cells, B-cell-depleted T cells, or PBMCs; the material itself was cDNA or gDNA.

Trimming removed 2 bases from V and 3 bases from J; junction bases left unmatched: 2. CDR1 is KGHDR, CDR2 SFDVKD, per germline. The CDR3 is 15 amino acids. Sequenced material: peripheral blood. The rearrangement joins TRBV24-1 to TRBJ2-7, with TRBD2 identical over 11 bases. This receptor was taken from a human donor in a cohort sampled during active COVID-19. The CDR3, as DNA: TGTGCCACCAGTGATTCTAGCGGGGGGATCTACGAGCAGTACTTC. This sequence encodes CATSDSSGGIYEQYF.